This T cell receptor (beta chain) was profiled in a study of T cells in Graves' hyperthyroidism and ophthalmopathy. Study summary: Peripheral blood was obtained at initial diagnosis, preceding any treatment. The study's findings and limits: Prediction of ophthalmopathy progression came a median 6.5 months pre-onset.

This clonotype was counted at least ten times. The antigen remains undetermined. TCR beta CDR3 regions were amplified from RNA transcripts. First-round RT-PCR of the TCR CDR3 relied on the HTBI primer set. TCRdb analysed the multiplex PCR reads with MiXCR anew, one entry per CDR3 protein. The profile shows some 500,000 distinct CDR3 sequences, around 22% of them singletons. At least 3 on the Clinical Activity Score was recorded for ophthalmopathy patients, who also had NOSPECS grade at least 4 and duration under 3 months. Germline CDR1 is SGHVS and CDR2 is FQNEAQ. V was trimmed by 4 bases and J by 7 bases, leaving 16 bases between them. There are 14 residues in the CDR3.

This chain links TRBV7-8 with TRBJ1-1; D is unresolved. Specimen: blood. The receptor comes from a young woman with Graves' ophthalmopathy. CDR3: CASSWTVARREAFF. Written as DNA, the CDR3 is TGTGCCAGCAGCTGGACTGTCGCTCGTCGTGAAGCTTTCTTT.